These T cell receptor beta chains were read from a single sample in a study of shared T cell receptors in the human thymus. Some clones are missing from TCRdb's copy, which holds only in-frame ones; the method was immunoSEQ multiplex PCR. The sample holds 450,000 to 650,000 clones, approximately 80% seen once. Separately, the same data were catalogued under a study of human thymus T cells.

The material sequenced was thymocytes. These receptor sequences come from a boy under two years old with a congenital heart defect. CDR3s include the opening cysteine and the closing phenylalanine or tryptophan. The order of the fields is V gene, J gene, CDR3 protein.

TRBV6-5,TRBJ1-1,CASNRVYTEAFF
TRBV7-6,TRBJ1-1,CASSPQGQGTAEAFF
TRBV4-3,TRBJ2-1,CASSQNSTGTGNHNEQFF
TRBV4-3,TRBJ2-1,CASSLRRQASYNEQFF
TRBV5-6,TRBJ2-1,CASSQGARNSYNEQFF
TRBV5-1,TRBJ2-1,CASSWGLAGGPGGEQFF
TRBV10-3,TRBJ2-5,CAIRRAADGETQYF
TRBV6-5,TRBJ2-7,CASRPPNSSYEQYF
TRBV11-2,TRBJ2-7,CASSLLGLAPEQYF
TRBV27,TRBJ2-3,CASSLCGRTSGTDTQYF
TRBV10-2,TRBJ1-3,CASTGGTGRNGNTIYF
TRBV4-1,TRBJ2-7,CASSQASEAGRKNF
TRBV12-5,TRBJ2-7,CASGPTEKSYEQYF
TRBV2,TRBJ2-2,CASRTSGAIFSNTGELFF
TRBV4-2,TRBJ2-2,CASSQDGGMTGELFF
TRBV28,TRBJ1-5,CASSLDWVNQPQHF
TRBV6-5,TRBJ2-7,CASSLTGSYEQYF
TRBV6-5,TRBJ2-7,CASSSKGLAGDYEQYF
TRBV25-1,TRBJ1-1,CASSPGGDNRLNTEAFF
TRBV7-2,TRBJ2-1,CASSPTSQPYNEQFF
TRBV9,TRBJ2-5,CASSVVAGPQETQYF
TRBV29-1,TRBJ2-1,CSVGGGRDHEQFF
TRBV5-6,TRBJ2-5,CASSLSRFQETQYF
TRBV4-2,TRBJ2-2,CASSGPTQLAPVAGELFF
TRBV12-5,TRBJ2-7,CASGPRDSDPLEQYF
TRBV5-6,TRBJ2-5,CASSLYRLPNCQETQYF
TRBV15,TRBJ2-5,CATSRDRRQGVETQYF
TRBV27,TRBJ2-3,CASSLSSAATRHTQYF
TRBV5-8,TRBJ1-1,CASSFGTKNTEAFF
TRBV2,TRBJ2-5,CASSEAWTVGAQETQYF
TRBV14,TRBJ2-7,CASSQVLPGTSGNEQYF
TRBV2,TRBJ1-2,CASSEEETGEDGYTF